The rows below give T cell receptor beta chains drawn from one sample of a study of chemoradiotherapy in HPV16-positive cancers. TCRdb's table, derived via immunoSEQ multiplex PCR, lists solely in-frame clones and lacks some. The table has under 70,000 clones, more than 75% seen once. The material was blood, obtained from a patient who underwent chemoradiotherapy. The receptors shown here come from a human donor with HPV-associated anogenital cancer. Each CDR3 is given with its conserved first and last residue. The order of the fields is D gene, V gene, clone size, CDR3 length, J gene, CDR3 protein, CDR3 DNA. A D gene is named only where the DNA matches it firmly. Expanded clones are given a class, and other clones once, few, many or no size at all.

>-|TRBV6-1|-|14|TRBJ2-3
CASRTPSRTDTQYF
TGTGCCAGCAGGACTCCTTCCCGCACAGATACGCAGTATTTT
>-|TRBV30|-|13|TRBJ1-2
CAWSVKGSYGYTF
TGTGCCTGGAGTGTAAAAGGGAGCTATGGCTACACCTTC
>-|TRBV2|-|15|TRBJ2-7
CASSEAGRGSYEQYF
TGTGCCAGCAGTGAAGCGGGTCGGGGATCCTACGAGCAGTACTTC
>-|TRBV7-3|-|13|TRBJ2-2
CASSIRVTGELFF
TGTGCCAGCAGCATACGGGTAACCGGGGAGCTGTTTTTT
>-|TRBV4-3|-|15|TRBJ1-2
CASSQDPGQNYGYTF
TGCGCCAGCAGCCAAGATCCCGGACAGAACTATGGCTACACCTTC
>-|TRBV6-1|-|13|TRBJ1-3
CASSRDLGNTIYF
TGTGCCAGCAGTCGGGACCTTGGGAACACCATATATTTT
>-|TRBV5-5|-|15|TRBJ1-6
CASSLGDRNNSPLHF
TGTGCCAGCAGCTTAGGGGACCGAAATAATTCACCCCTCCACTTT
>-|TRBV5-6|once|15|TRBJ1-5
CASSLGPRVNQPQHF
TGTGCCAGCAGCTTGGGGCCCAGGGTCAATCAGCCCCAGCATTTT
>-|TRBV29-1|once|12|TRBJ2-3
CSVKDGGDTQYF
TGCAGCGTTAAGGACGGAGGAGATACGCAGTATTTT
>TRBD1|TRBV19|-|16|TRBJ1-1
CASSIRTGGMNTEAFF
TGTGCCAGTAGTATCAGGACAGGGGGCATGAACACTGAAGCTTTCTTT
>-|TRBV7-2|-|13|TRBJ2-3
CASSPTVADTQYF
TGTGCCAGCAGCCCAACGGTCGCAGATACGCAGTATTTT
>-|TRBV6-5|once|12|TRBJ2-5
CASISEGETQYF
TGTGCCAGCATCAGCGAGGGAGAGACCCAGTACTTC
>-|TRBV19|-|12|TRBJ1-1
CASSIETQEAFF
TGTGCCAGTAGTATTGAAACCCAAGAAGCTTTCTTT
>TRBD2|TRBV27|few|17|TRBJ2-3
CASSLSFGGLGTDTQYF
TGTGCCAGCAGTTTATCTTTCGGGGGACTAGGTACGGATACGCAGTATTTT
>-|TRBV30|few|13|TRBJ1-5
CAWSVGSNQPQHF
TGTGCCTGGAGTGTCGGGAGCAATCAGCCCCAGCATTTT
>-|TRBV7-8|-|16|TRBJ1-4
CASSLILRGLGEKLFF
TGTGCCAGCAGCTTAATCTTACGGGGTTTGGGAGAAAAACTGTTTTTT